Sequencing of this T cell receptor (beta chain) was carried out in a study of cytomegalovirus exposure and HLA in healthy donors. Concerning this clone: The antigen is unknown.

The CDR3 covers 14 residues. CDR1 GTSNPN and CDR2 SVGIG come from the germline V gene (reference sequence). V was cut by 2 bases and J by 10 bases, with 15 bases left in between. With 60 Vbeta and 13 Jbeta primers, the PCR was carried out. The repertoire was sequenced with immunoSEQ multiplex PCR; TCRdb's copy has only in-frame clones and lacks some. Among around 110,000 clones, about two thirds were seen once, and the ten largest hold about 9%. Study-level points and caveats: Generally TCR sequences proved uncommon, though certain public TCRs appeared in numerous donors. TRBV6-2, TRBV6-3 and some other V segments were unresolvable in 87-base-pair reads.

The chain has TRBV30 and TRBJ1-6; D gene uncertain. Sequenced input: PBMCs. The TCR was taken from a man aged 25-45 years in good health and CMV-seropositive. CDR3 amino acids: CAWSKGSVESPLHF. DNA of the CDR3: TGTGCCTGGAGTAAAGGATCCGTGGAGTCACCCCTCCACTTT.